Included here is one T cell receptor (beta chain) sequence, with context. Its cognate antigen has yet to be identified. No much larger clone is present one base from it, and per-base qualities are unavailable. High-throughput TCR beta sequencing profiled peripheral blood CD8+ and CD4+ T cells from healthy donors, Susac syndrome patients and multiple sclerosis patients. Multiple sclerosis controls were treatment-naive patients with stable or active relapsing-remitting disease fulfilling revised McDonald criteria. Bulk CD8+ and CD4+ T cells were purified magnetically by negative isolation, whereas CD8+ TEMRA cells were enriched by FACS. Blood was collected in EDTA tubes and processed within 24 hours, with PBMCs isolated through density gradient centrifugation. PBMCs intended for TCR sequencing were cryopreserved in liquid nitrogen and were subsequently thawed in a 37 degrees C water bath. The sorted or isolated CD4+, CD8+ and CD8+ TEMRA cells had a purity of 90% or higher.

RNA was extracted using the RNeasy kit, and about 0.5 to 1 microgram was reverse transcribed with random hexamers. The immunoSEQ multiplex PCR assay, covering 54 Vbeta and 13 Jbeta segments, was used to amplify TCR beta CDR3 regions. Bias from PCR amplification was corrected by using a synthetic template baseline for primer optimization and for computational correction. The study's own analysis went as follows. Reads were assigned to V, D and J genes according to IMGT and analyzed in immunoSEQ Analyzer, with only productive sequences retained. Clonality was calculated as one minus the Shannon entropy normalized by log2 of the number of productive unique sequences. For each patient and control, public and private clones were evaluated within the 100 most prevalent clones. Susac-specific clones were defined as absent from healthy and MS cohorts, around 970 published viral clones and other ImmuneACCESS disease sequences. TCRdb passed the public sequencing reads through fastp at Q25 and MiXCR, retaining productive beta sequences. Here each entry gathers all rows of one CDR3 protein and keeps the most common genes and DNA. In this record, the V and J calls reflect TCRdb's handling and not the investigators' own analysis. A total of just over 300,000 distinct CDR3 sequences appear in this sample, about 90% of them only once. Jointly, the top ten make up less than 0.08% of the sample.

This entry belongs to a study of CD8 T cells in Susac syndrome (dated by TCRdb to about 2019). The study in broad terms: Repertoire sequencing was used to test whether CD8+ T cell activation and differentiation in Susac syndrome was antigen driven.

The paper's findings and limits, for the study overall: The number of individuals in the TCR sequencing and HLA analysis was recognized as being relatively small.

The sequenced sample was CD4+ T cells from PBMCs. The sequence was obtained from a human donor with multiple sclerosis.

For the CDR3, the sequence is CASSLEGTSTDTQYF. The DNA sequence is TGTGCCAGCAGCTTAGAGGGGACTAGCACAGATACGCAGTATTTT. Recombination connected TRBV7-3 to TRBJ2-3; the D gene is possibly TRBD2, with 6 bases matching. The CDR3 starts with the cysteine, ends with the phenylalanine, and has 15 residues. The DNA shown is the 45-base CDR3, in frame from base 1. Per the germline V gene, SGHTA is the CDR1 and FQGTGA is the CDR2. V lost 2 bases and J lost 0 bases; the stretch between them is 9 bases long.